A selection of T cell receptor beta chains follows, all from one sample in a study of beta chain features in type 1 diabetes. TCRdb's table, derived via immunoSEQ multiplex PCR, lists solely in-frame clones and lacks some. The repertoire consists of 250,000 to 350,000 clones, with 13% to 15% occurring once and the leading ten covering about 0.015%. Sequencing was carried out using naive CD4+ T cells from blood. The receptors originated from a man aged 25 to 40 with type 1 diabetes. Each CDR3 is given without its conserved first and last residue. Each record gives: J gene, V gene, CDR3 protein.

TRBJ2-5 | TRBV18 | ASSPKVAGVQETQY
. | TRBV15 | ATSRGYEQY
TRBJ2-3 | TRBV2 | ASSSSGRAHTQY
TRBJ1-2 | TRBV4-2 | ASSASGGGYGYT
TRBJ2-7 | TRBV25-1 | ASSLAGSSYEQY
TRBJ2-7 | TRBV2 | ASSARMAYEQY
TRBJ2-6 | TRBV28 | ASSSGLGFSGANVLT
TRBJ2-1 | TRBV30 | AWSVRRTTSNEQF
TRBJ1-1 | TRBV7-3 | ASSLGAENTEAF
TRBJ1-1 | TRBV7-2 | ASSSSGPNTEAF
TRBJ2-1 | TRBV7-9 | ASSNPPGTSVNEQF
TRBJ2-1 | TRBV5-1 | ASSDSTSYNEQF
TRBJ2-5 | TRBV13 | ASSFGGRALETQY
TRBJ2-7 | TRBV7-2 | ASSSRQPSDEQY
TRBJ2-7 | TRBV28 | ASSSDREQY